Below, 8 T cell receptor beta chains from the same sample are listed, as sequenced in a study of tumor-infiltrating lymphocytes in primary liver carcinoma. RNA and DNA were co-extracted from approximately 20-30 mg of unsorted bulk tissue. TCR beta cDNA was reverse-transcribed from roughly 520 ng of total RNA. The reaction used a constant-region primer and ProtoScript II reverse transcriptase. For TCR beta, libraries were produced by three nested multiplex PCR rounds using slightly modified ARM-PCR. It was with TRBV1-TRBV30 forward primers and a C-beta reverse primer that the first two PCR rounds were run, at about 9 cycles each. TCRdb reprocessed the multiplex PCR reads via MiXCR and lists one record per CDR3 protein. This sample has 75,000 to 80,000 distinct CDR3 sequences, with around 66% found just once. Sequencing was carried out using tumor-adjacent normal liver tissue. The receptors were sampled from a man aged 35 to 55 with primary liver carcinoma and hepatitis B virus infection.

This clonotype was found a few times. One end of the junction fails to match germline, which may point to a read error. The rearrangement links TRBV6-5 to TRBJ1-2; D might be TRBD1 (5 bases). This CDR3 has 15 residues. The germline V gene has CDR1 MNHEY and CDR2 SVGAGI. The CDR3 here is CASSPTRGVKYDYTF. The CDR3 DNA follows: TGTGCCAGCAGCCCGACCCGGGGGGTTAAATATGACTACACCTTC.

As to this clonotype: The CDR3 ends on some other residue instead of the conserved phenylalanine or tryptophan, so this is likely a read error. V is TRBV6-2 or TRBV6-3 and J is TRBJ2-7; 12 nucleotides match TRBD1. The CDR3 has 19 residues. Germline CDR1 MNHEY, CDR2 SVGEGT. Here the CDR3 DNA reads TGTGCCGGCAGTTGGCGATCGGGGACAGGGGGCTTCAAGAACCTGGAGCAGTACTCC. It is translated as CAGSWRSGTGGFKNLEQYS.

As concerns this clonotype: Since a much larger clone is just one base distant, this may be a read error. The chain couples TRBV5-1 to TRBJ1-1; D possibly corresponds to TRBD1 (6 bases). Germline CDR1 SGHRS, CDR2 YFSETQ. There are 14 residues in the CDR3. For the CDR3, the DNA is TGCGCCACCGCGTCGGGGGACATGAACATTGAAGCTTTCTTT. Amino acids: CATASGDMNIEAFF. Full variable domain (missing parts from reference TRBV5-1 and TRBJ1-1): KAGVTQTPRYLIKTRGQQVTLSCSPISGHRSVSWYQQTPGQGLQFLFEYFSETQRNKGNFPGRFSGRQFSNSRSEMNVSTLELGDSALYLCATASGDMNIEAFFGQGTRLTVV.

This clonotype was observed at least ten times. The chain uses TRBV5-8 and TRBJ2-1, with TRBD2 identical over 8 bases. This CDR3 has 15 residues. The germline CDR1 and CDR2 sequences are SGHTS and YDEGEE. V was clipped by 1 base and J by 6 bases; unmatched bases: 6. CDR3: CASSLIRSGSNEQFF. The CDR3 region has the DNA TGTGCCAGCAGCTTGATAAGGAGCGGGAGCAATGAGCAGTTCTTC.

This clonotype was counted between two and nine times. A much larger clone lies one base from this, so it may be a read error. The rearrangement uses TRBV5-4 and TRBJ2-2; D is perhaps TRBD2 (6 bases). Germline lookup yields CDR1 SGHNT and CDR2 YYREEE (reference sequence). The CDR3 totals 16 residues. CDR3 bases: TGTGTCAGCAGCCTCTCAGCGGGTGGTGGGGCCGGGGAGCTGTTTTTT. Encoded protein: CVSSLSAGGGAGELFF.

This clonotype showed up many times. This chain connects TRBV5-6 to TRBJ1-5; D unresolved. V lost 0 bases and J lost 6, with 13 bases in between. This CDR3 has 15 residues. From germline, CDR1 is SGHDT and CDR2 YYEEEE. CDR3: CASSLVGEPRQPQHF. In DNA form, the CDR3 reads TGTGCCAGCAGCTTGGTTGGGGAGCCCCGTCAGCCCCAGCATTTT.

Comments on this clonotype: It is likely a read error, because the conserved phenylalanine at the end of the CDR3 is missing. This chain uses TRBV28 with TRBJ2-7; the match to TRBD2 covers 10 bases. Trimming removed 6 bases from V and 3 bases from J; junction bases left unmatched: 5. Germline CDR1 and CDR2: MDHEN and SYDVKM. The CDR3 has 14 residues. The CDR3 spells CASSFLAGDYEQYL. CDR3 nucleotides: TGTGCCAGCAGCTTTCTAGCGGGAGACTACGAGCAGTACCTC.

This clonotype was recorded only once. Given a much more abundant clone one base away, this may be a read error. The chain combines TRBV10-1 with TRBJ2-2; D possibly corresponds to TRBD1 (5 bases). The CDR3 is made up of 15 amino acids. With 4 bases removed from V and 0 bases from J, the gap between germline ends came to 9 bases. CDR1 and CDR2 from the germline V gene are WNHNN and SYGVQD (reference sequence). The DNA for the CDR3 is TGCGCCAGCAGTGGAGGCAGGGCGAACACCGGGGAGCTGTTTTTT. Translating it yields CASSGGRANTGELFF.